The T cell receptor (beta chain) under discussion was sequenced for a study of blood T cell repertoires in COVID-19. Study overall: Sample material is recorded as cDNA or gDNA derived from T cells, B-cell-depleted T cells, or PBMCs.

The ends were cut back, 2 bases at V and 9 bases at J, with 11 bases in the middle. Per germline, CDR1 SNHLY and CDR2 FYNNEI. This CDR3 has 14 amino acids. The assay was immunoSEQ multiplex PCR, and TCRdb's table has in-frame clones only and misses some. This sample has 95,000 to 100,000 clones, with around 84% found just once. Sequencing input: peripheral blood. The sequence was collected from a woman aged 65 to 85 with active or convalescent COVID-19. The J gene is TRBJ1-6, the V gene TRBV2; a weak D match, TRBD1 (5 bases). The chain's CDR3 is CASSEYRSSSPLHF. Written as DNA, the CDR3 is TGTGCCAGCAGTGAATACAGGTCAAGTTCACCCCTCCACTTT.